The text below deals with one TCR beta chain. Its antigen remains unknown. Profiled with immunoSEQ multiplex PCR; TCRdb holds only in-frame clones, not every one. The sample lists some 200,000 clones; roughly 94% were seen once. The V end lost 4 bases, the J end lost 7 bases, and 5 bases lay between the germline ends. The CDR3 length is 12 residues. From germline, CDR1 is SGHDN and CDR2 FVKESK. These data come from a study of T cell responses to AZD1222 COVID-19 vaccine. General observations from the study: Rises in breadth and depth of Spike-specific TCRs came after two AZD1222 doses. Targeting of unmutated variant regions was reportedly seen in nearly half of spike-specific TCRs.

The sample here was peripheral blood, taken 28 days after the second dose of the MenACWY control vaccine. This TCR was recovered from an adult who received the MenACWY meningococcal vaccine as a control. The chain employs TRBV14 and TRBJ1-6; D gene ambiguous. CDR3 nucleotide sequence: TGTGCCAGCAGCCCGGGGAATTCACCCCTCCACTTT. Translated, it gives CASSPGNSPLHF.